One and the same sample provided the 24 T cell receptor beta chains below, sequenced in a study of lymphopenia after photon versus proton radiotherapy. Assay: immunoSEQ multiplex PCR; the TCRdb copy retains only in-frame clones and omits some. Among 40,000 or so clones listed, 65% to 90% were seen once. Specimen: peripheral blood, collected from a patient treated with photon-based radiotherapy. Receptor source: a man between 35 and 55 years old with gastric cancer.

The chain combines TRBV12-1 with TRBJ1-2; no check of the table's D call, TRBD1, against the DNA was made. TRBV12-1 is listed as a pseudogene. This CDR3 spans 14 amino acids. The CDR3 spells CASSARTANYGYTF. The CDR3 nucleotides are TGTGCCAGCAGCGCCCGGACAGCTAACTATGGCTACACCTTC.

The V call is TRBV25-1, the J call TRBJ2-7; D unresolved. The CDR3 length is 13 residues. Germline CDR1 reads MGHDK; CDR2 reads SYGVNS. V lost 3 bases to trimming and J lost 3 bases, with 9 bases between them. CDR3 sequence (DNA): TGTGCCAGCAGTGACGAGGTCCTCTACGAGCAGTACTTC. Its translation: CASSDEVLYEQYF.

This clone occurred once. The chain is built from TRBV5-1 and TRBJ2-3, with 7 bases aligning to TRBD2. The length of the CDR3 is 14 residues. The germline V gene encodes CDR1 SGHRS and CDR2 YFSETQ. V lost 1 base and J lost 6; bases outside the gene matches: 5. In nucleotides, the CDR3 is TGCGCCAGCAGCTTGAGAAGCGGGGCGGATACGCAGTATTTT. It codes for CASSLRSGADTQYF.

This clone showed up just a few times. The V call is TRBV14, the J call TRBJ2-2, with TRBD1 matching 8 bases. V shed 4 bases, J shed 7 bases, and the junction held 11 bases outside the gene matches. The germline V gene encodes CDR1 SGHDN and CDR2 FVKESK. This CDR3 has 16 amino acids. CDR3 loop: CASSPWTGMDGGELFF. The DNA for the CDR3 is TGTGCCAGCAGCCCTTGGACAGGGATGGATGGCGGGGAGCTGTTTTTT. Full variable domain (missing parts from reference TRBV14 and TRBJ2-2): EAGVTQFPSHSVIEKGQTVTLRCDPISGHDNLYWYRRVMGKEIKFLLHFVKESKQDESGMPNNRFLAERTGGTYSTLKVQPAELEDSGVYFCASSPWTGMDGGELFFGEGSRLTVL.

This chain uses TRBV2 with TRBJ2-3, with D uncertain. The CDR3 is 16 amino acids. Trimming took 1 base from V and 2 from J, leaving 13 bases between them. Germline assignment: CDR1 SNHLY and CDR2 FYNNEI. Here the CDR3 reads CASSEGPPLATDTQYF. CDR3 DNA sequence: TGTGCCAGCAGTGAAGGCCCGCCCCTCGCCACAGATACGCAGTATTTT.

V gene TRBV5-8 combines with J gene TRBJ1-1; D call uncertain. Deletions cut 10 bases from V and 5 bases from J, with 9 bases between. CDR3 size: 10 residues. Germline V gives CDR1 SGHTS, CDR2 YDEGEE. The CDR3 loop is CALLGTEAFF. DNA of the CDR3: TGTGCCCTACTTGGGACTGAAGCTTTCTTT.

The chain uses TRBV20-1 and TRBJ2-1; no clear D. The V end was cut by 3 bases, the J end by 10 bases, with 10 bases between. This CDR3 comprises 11 residues. Germline CDR1 DFQATT, CDR2 SNEGSKA (reference sequence). CDR3 sequence reads: CSASLDTEQFF. The CDR3 nucleotides read TGCAGTGCTAGCCTCGACACGGAGCAGTTCTTC.

CDR3 region: CASSYGQGQETQYF. DNA of the CDR3: TGCGCCAGCAGCTACGGACAGGGGCAAGAGACCCAGTACTTC. This chain joins TRBV5-1 and TRBJ2-5, with 9 bases matching TRBD1. V was pared by 3 bases and J by 2 bases, with 2 bases of the junction left unmatched. Germline CDR1 reads SGHRS; CDR2 reads YFSETQ. The CDR3 contains 14 residues.

The chain recombines TRBV19 with TRBJ2-1, with 12 positions matching TRBD2. Germline lookup yields CDR1 LNHDA and CDR2 SQIVND (reference sequence). This CDR3 has 15 amino acids. The V segment lost 6 bases and the J segment 7 bases; nucleotides outside the gene matches: 7. The CDR3 region has the DNA TGTGCCAGTAGCGTTACTAGCGGGGGGAATAATGAGCAGTTCTTC. As protein: CASSVTSGGNNEQFF.

This sequence joins TRBV4-3 and TRBJ2-7; D not certain. The V gene lost 3 bases and the J gene lost 4 bases, with 4 bases spanning the gap. The CDR3 is 11 residues long. The V gene's germline CDR1 is LGHNA and CDR2 YSLEER. CDR3 loop: CASSHSYEQYF. CDR3 nucleotide sequence: TGCGCCAGCAGCCACTCTTACGAGCAGTACTTC.

The rearrangement joins TRBV4-1 to TRBJ2-7; 12 bases line up with TRBD1. This CDR3 region has 15 residues. Germline values: CDR1 MGHRA, CDR2 YSYEKL. The junction had 5 bases not matched to a gene; V was cut back by 4 bases and J by 4 bases. DNA for the CDR3: TGCGCCAGCAGCCCGGGACAGGGGGCAGGGTACGAGCAGTACTTC. Translation: CASSPGQGAGYEQYF.

J is TRBJ1-5 and V is TRBV6-5; D may be TRBD1 (5 bases). This CDR3 comprises 13 residues. CDR1 is MNHEY, CDR2 SVGAGI, per germline. Trimming pared 4 bases from V and 5 bases from J, leaving 9 bases between. CDR3 region: CASSWGPDQPQHF. The CDR3 nucleotides read TGTGCCAGCAGTTGGGGACCCGATCAGCCCCAGCATTTT.

This chain connects TRBV9 to TRBJ2-3; 15 nucleotides agree with TRBD2. Trimming took 3 bases from V and 0 from J; bases not matched to a gene: 8. The germline V gene encodes CDR1 SGDLS and CDR2 YYNGEE. This CDR3 contains 19 residues. The CDR3 is CASSESLGTSGGSTDTQYF. The CDR3 DNA sequence: TGTGCCAGCAGCGAGTCCCTCGGGACTAGCGGGGGGAGCACAGATACGCAGTATTTT.

The rearrangement uses TRBV29-1 and TRBJ1-4, with 7 bases aligning to TRBD1. Losses at the gene ends were 4 bases for V and 3 bases for J; bases not matched to a gene: 2. This CDR3 is 13 amino acids long. Germline loops: CDR1 SQVTM, CDR2 ANQGSEA. The CDR3 DNA reads TGCAGCGTTGGGGGGACAGCTAATGAAAAACTGTTTTTT. Amino acids: CSVGGTANEKLFF.

The rearrangement joins TRBV7-2 to TRBJ1-6, with D hard to call. The CDR3 sequence is 15 residues long. Trimming removed 2 bases from V and 5 bases from J, with 10 bases in between. Germline CDR1 reads SGHTA; CDR2 reads FQGNSA. The CDR3 sequence is CASSLYRPNNSPLHF. The DNA for the CDR3 is TGTGCCAGCAGCTTATATAGACCGAATAATTCACCCCTCCACTTT.

The chain has TRBV10-3 and TRBJ1-1, with 10 bases fitting TRBD1. V shed 3 bases and J 4 bases; nucleotides not matched to a gene: 2. The CDR3 totals 14 residues. CDR1 ENHRY and CDR2 SYGVKD come from the germline V gene. The CDR3 is CAISDRTGGTEAFF. The CDR3 nucleotides read TGTGCCATCAGTGATCGGACAGGGGGCACTGAAGCTTTCTTT.

The CDR3 loop reads CASSPRKIDGELFF. CDR3 sequence (DNA): TGTGCCAGCAGCCCAAGGAAAATCGACGGGGAGCTGTTTTTT. The V gene is TRBV5-4, the J gene TRBJ2-2; D ambiguous. Trimming shortened V by 4 bases and J by 7 bases, and 14 bases separated the two germline ends. The CDR3 loop spans 14 amino acids. CDR1 and CDR2 from the germline V gene are SGHNT and YYREEE (reference sequence).

This chain uses TRBV28 with TRBJ2-1; possibly TRBD1 for D (6 bases). The CDR3 runs to 15 residues. The germline V and J ends were trimmed by 2 bases and 3 bases, with 11 bases remaining between them. Germline-derived CDR1 and CDR2 are MDHEN and SYDVKM. This CDR3 reads CASSLAGAGYNEQFF. CDR3 in DNA: TGTGCCAGCAGTTTAGCAGGGGCAGGCTACAATGAGCAGTTCTTC.

V gene TRBV6-6 combines with J gene TRBJ2-7, with D maybe TRBD1 (5 bases). Looked up from germline, CDR1 is MNHNY and CDR2 is SVGAGI (reference sequence). Trimming pared 0 bases from V and 2 bases from J, leaving 11 bases between. The CDR3 extends over 15 amino acids. This CDR3 is CASSYSGADPYEQYF. Here the CDR3 DNA reads TGTGCCAGCAGTTACTCAGGGGCAGACCCCTACGAGCAGTACTTC.

The chain has TRBV4-3 and TRBJ2-4, with a possible D match to TRBD2 (6 bases). This CDR3 has 17 amino acids. Germline V gene data show CDR1 as LGHNA and CDR2 as YSLEER. The ends were cut back, 1 base at V and 2 bases at J, with 15 bases in the middle. DNA for the CDR3: TGCGCCAGCAGCCAAGTGCTTGAGGGAGGACCCAAAAACATTCAGTACTTC. Its translation: CASSQVLEGGPKNIQYF.

The gene calls are TRBV11-3 and TRBJ1-1; D may be TRBD1 (5 bases). The CDR3 covers 13 residues. Per the germline V gene, CDR1 is SGHNT and CDR2 is YENEEA. Between the trimmed V and J ends, which lost 5 bases and 13 bases, there was a span of 20 bases. CDR3 loop: CASSPNLRGEVFF. The CDR3 DNA reads TGTGCCAGCAGCCCCAATTTGAGAGGGGAGGTTTTCTTT.

The V and J genes are TRBV25-1 and TRBJ2-2; D not certain. Trimming left V 0 bases short and J 2 bases short, with 7 bases between. CDR1 is MGHDK, CDR2 SYGVNS, per germline. This CDR3 comprises 15 residues. CDR3 sequence reads: CASSEYGKNTGELFF. CDR3 nucleotide sequence: TGTGCCAGCAGTGAATACGGCAAAAACACCGGGGAGCTGTTTTTT.

This chain joins TRBV5-5 and TRBJ2-2, with 12 nucleotides matching TRBD2. With 3 bases clipped from V and 6 bases from J, the junction kept 3 bases outside the gene matches. Germline loops: CDR1 SGHKS, CDR2 YYEKEE (reference sequence). There are 15 residues in the CDR3. The CDR3 protein is CASSSGTSGPGELFF. In DNA form, the CDR3 reads TGTGCCAGCAGCTCCGGGACTAGCGGGCCCGGGGAGCTGTTTTTT.

The rearrangement links TRBV7-8 to TRBJ1-3; possible D gene TRBD1, 6 bases. CDR1 and CDR2 from the germline V gene are SGHVS and FQNEAQ. V lost 5 bases, J lost 0 bases, and 11 bases lay in between. This CDR3 is 15 amino acids long. CDR3 bases: TGTGCCAGCAGCCCGGGACACCTCTCTGGAAACACCATATATTTT. This gives the protein CASSPGHLSGNTIYF.